The clone carrying this T cell receptor beta chain has just a few counts. Its antigen is currently unknown. The data were taken from a study of CD8 T cells in ankylosing spondylitis. Whole-study results and caveats: Enrichment of disease-linked clones was reportedly significant in matched ankylosing spondylitis synovial fluid. About 8 highly homologous variants formed a TCR beta motif that appeared characteristic of ankylosing spondylitis blood.

The J segment lost 5 bases and the V segment lost 4 bases, leaving 9 bases of the junction unmatched. The CDR3 runs to 15 residues. The germline V gene has CDR1 SGHTA and CDR2 FQGNSA. Quantitative 5'-RACE with molecular barcodes was used to make the TCR beta libraries. In TCRdb, the 5' RACE reads were re-called with MiXCR into one record per CDR3 protein. The top ten hold approximately 0.51% of the sample, which has 750,000 to 850,000 distinct CDR3 sequences, 12% seen once. The chain joins TRBV7-2 to TRBJ1-2, with TRBD1 matching over 8 bases. The sample comprised blood, either unsorted or a sorted T cell fraction (not recorded which). This TCR was recovered from a male donor with ankylosing spondylitis. CDR3 sequence reads: CASSSSGRTGYGYTF. CDR3 in DNA: TGTGCCAGCAGCTCTTCGGGCAGGACAGGGTATGGCTACACCTTC.